This TCR beta chain was identified in a study of cytomegalovirus exposure and HLA in healthy donors. Study-wide points: Reported results showed that the classifier diagnosed cytomegalovirus status with high specificity and sensitivity. A subsequent analysis found that TCR clusters from the first cohort also tended to co-occur in the 90 to 150 validation repertoires, with about 94% of cluster scores above 0. Rare TCR sequences predominated, though certain public TCRs were found in many donors.

A word on this clone: Its target is not known.

From germline, CDR1 is GTSNPN and CDR2 SVGIG (reference sequence). V lost 2 bases and J lost 10, with 26 bases in between. CDR3 length: 16 amino acids. The donors were members of the 120-subject validation cohort (separate from the roughly 670-subject first cohort). Profiled with immunoSEQ multiplex PCR; TCRdb holds only in-frame clones, not every one. The data contain under 200,000 clones, 75% to 90% of them singletons. The J gene is TRBJ1-1, the V gene TRBV30; a weak D match, TRBD1 (6 bases). The clonotype comes from a woman aged 18-29 years in good health and CMV-seronegative. The source material was PBMCs. CDR3 coding DNA: TGTGCCTGGAGTCCCGACCGAGCCAGGGGTTTTGGACGAGCTTTCTTT. Translating it yields CAWSPDRARGFGRAFF. Supplemented by reference TRBV30 and TRBJ1-1, the full variable domain reads SQTIHQWPATLVQPVGSPLSLECTVEGTSNPNLYWYRQAAGRGLQLLFYSVGIGQISSEVPQNLSASRPQDRQFILSSKKLLLSDSGFYLCAWSPDRARGFGRAFFGQGTRLTVV.